This is a list of T cell receptor beta chains from one sample in a study of a mutant IDH1 vaccine in newly diagnosed glioma. TCRdb keeps only in-frame clones here, not all; method: immunoSEQ multiplex PCR. In the table there are about 60,000 clones, approximately 80% of which are singletons. These receptors' targets are unknown. Sequences were derived from PBMCs, sampled from a glioma patient whose treatment included an IDH1 peptide vaccine. Receptor source: a young man with glioma. The CDR3 runs from the conserved cysteine through the conserved F or W. The D gene is left open where the match is weak. For some rows the clone size is stated as once, few or many, or as a class when expanded; others skip it.

d_call: NA
v_call: TRBV6-1
j_call: TRBJ2-2
clone_size: NA
cdr3_aa: CASITNFNTGELFF
cdr3_nt: TGTGCCAGCATAACAAACTTTAACACCGGGGAGCTGTTTTTT

d_call: TRBD1
v_call: TRBV6-1
j_call: TRBJ1-5
clone_size: NA
cdr3_aa: CASSEGAGGARQPQHF
cdr3_nt: TGTGCCAGCAGTGAAGGGGCAGGGGGCGCGAGGCAGCCCCAGCATTTT

d_call: NA
v_call: TRBV29-1
j_call: TRBJ1-3
clone_size: NA
cdr3_aa: CSVVPVAGNTIYF
cdr3_nt: TGCAGCGTTGTCCCTGTCGCTGGAAACACCATATATTTT

d_call: NA
v_call: TRBV5-1
j_call: TRBJ1-1
clone_size: NA
cdr3_aa: CASSVIGPNTEAFF
cdr3_nt: TGCGCCAGCAGCGTTATCGGGCCGAACACTGAAGCTTTCTTT

d_call: NA
v_call: TRBV5-1
j_call: TRBJ2-7
clone_size: NA
cdr3_aa: CASSPSAEQGTYEQYF
cdr3_nt: TGCGCCAGCAGCCCCTCCGCGGAGCAGGGTACCTACGAGCAGTACTTC

d_call: TRBD1
v_call: TRBV29-1
j_call: TRBJ2-2
clone_size: NA
cdr3_aa: CSAGQGAAGELFF
cdr3_nt: TGCAGCGCCGGACAGGGGGCCGCCGGGGAGCTGTTTTTT

d_call: NA
v_call: TRBV29-1
j_call: TRBJ1-4
clone_size: NA
cdr3_aa: CSVEDGNEKLFF
cdr3_nt: TGCAGCGTTGAAGATGGGAATGAAAAACTGTTTTTT

d_call: NA
v_call: TRBV4-1
j_call: TRBJ2-3
clone_size: NA
cdr3_aa: CASSQVRVGDTQYF
cdr3_nt: TGCGCCAGCAGCCAAGTTCGGGTTGGGGATACGCAGTATTTT

d_call: TRBD1
v_call: TRBV27
j_call: TRBJ1-5
clone_size: NA
cdr3_aa: CASATDRRGSNQPQHF
cdr3_nt: TGTGCCAGCGCAACGGACAGGCGGGGTAGCAATCAGCCCCAGCATTTT

d_call: NA
v_call: TRBV6-5
j_call: TRBJ1-6
clone_size: few
cdr3_aa: CASSYRLILDNSPLHF
cdr3_nt: TGTGCCAGCAGTTACCGGTTAATCTTGGATAATTCACCCCTCCACTTT